The 29 T cell receptor beta chains below all came from one sample that was sequenced in a study of identical twins. TCRdb used MiXCR to reprocess the 5' RACE reads, holding one entry per CDR3 protein. The data show over 500,000 distinct CDR3 sequences, 22% seen once. These same data were also listed under a study on T cells expressing NK-cell markers.

The sequenced sample consisted of CD4+ T cells sorted from blood. Receptors originate from a woman between 18 and 30 years old in good health.

The table lists this clonotype with many counts. The chain recombines TRBV12-3 or TRBV12-4 with TRBJ1-4; D is undetermined. The ends were cut back, 3 bases at V and 11 bases at J, with 19 bases in the middle. CDR3 length equals 15 residues. CDR3 coding DNA: TGTGCCAGCAGTTTGGGTGGTTTACCCGTAGAGAAACTGTTTTTT. It is translated as CASSLGGLPVEKLFF.

The table lists this clonotype with a few counts. The V gene is TRBV20-1, the J gene TRBJ2-1; D is uncertain. This CDR3 has 12 amino acids. The germline V gene has CDR1 DFQATT and CDR2 SNEGSKA (reference sequence). Trimming shortened V by 3 bases and J by 6 bases, and 9 bases separated the two germline ends. In nucleotides, the CDR3 is TGCAGTGCTAGTCGAGAAGTCAATGAGCAGTTCTTC. It is translated as CSASREVNEQFF.

In this sample, this clonotype turned up a few times. The chain recombines TRBV27 with TRBJ1-5; 7 nucleotides line up with TRBD1. Looked up from germline, CDR1 is MNHEY and CDR2 is SMNVEV (reference sequence). V lost 3 bases to trimming and J lost 4 bases; unmatched junction nucleotides: 9. The CDR3 covers 16 residues. The CDR3 loop reads CASSFRQGGRNQPQHF. The CDR3 nucleotides read TGTGCCAGCAGTTTTCGACAGGGTGGAAGAAATCAGCCCCAGCATTTT.

The rearrangement uses TRBV5-1 and TRBJ2-5, with 15 bases that match TRBD2. The V and J ends lost 0 bases and 1 base, in that order; junction bases with no gene match: 4. CDR3 length: 18 amino acids. Germline V gene sequence: CDR1 SGHRS, CDR2 YFSETQ. Here the CDR3 DNA reads TGCGCCAGCAGCTTGGCGGGGACTAGCGGGGGGATCCAAGAGACCCAGTACTTC. Amino acids: CASSLAGTSGGIQETQYF.

The chain carries TRBV7-2 and TRBJ1-2, with D possibly being TRBD1 (6 bases). V shed 6 bases and J shed 6 bases, with 14 bases lying between them. The CDR3 sequence is 13 residues long. Germline V CDR1 and CDR2: SGHTA, FQGNSA. CDR3 region: CASRRGGLHGYTF. DNA of the CDR3: TGTGCCAGCAGAAGGGGGGGGTTGCATGGCTACACCTTC.

This sequence joins TRBV2 and TRBJ1-2, with 7 bases that match TRBD1. The CDR3 length is 12 residues. Per germline, CDR1 SNHLY and CDR2 FYNNEI. The ends lost 4 bases at V and 7 bases at J; junction bases unmatched: 3. For the CDR3, the DNA is TGTGCCAGCAGTGGAACAGGGGCTGGCTACACCTTC. Its translation: CASSGTGAGYTF.

J is TRBJ2-5 and V is TRBV3-1; D uncertain. The germline CDR1 and CDR2 sequences are LGHDT and YNNKEL (reference sequence). This CDR3 comprises 14 residues. Trimming removed 4 bases at V and 3 bases at J, with 12 bases between. The CDR3 sequence: CASSPGRIKETQYF. CDR3 nucleotide sequence: TGTGCCAGCAGCCCTGGACGGATAAAAGAGACCCAGTACTTC.

The V gene is TRBV10-2, the J gene TRBJ2-5; 12 nucleotides line up with TRBD2. The V gene end was trimmed by 1 base and the J gene end by 5 bases; junction bases not matched to a gene: 8. There are 17 residues in the CDR3. Germline V gives CDR1 WSHSY, CDR2 SAAADI. DNA of the CDR3: TGCGCCAGCAGTGAGTTGAGACTAGCGGGAGTTCACGAGACCCAGTACTTC. Translation gives CASSELRLAGVHETQYF.

J is TRBJ2-3 and V is TRBV11-2; D remains unclear. The CDR3 sequence is 14 residues long. Germline V gives CDR1 SGHAT, CDR2 FQNNGV. Trimming removed 4 bases from V and 2 bases from J, with 10 bases in between. CDR3 bases: TGTGCCAGCAGCTCCCAACTCAACACAGATACGCAGTATTTT. Translation: CASSSQLNTDTQYF.

The rearrangement joins TRBV5-6 to TRBJ1-1; the match to TRBD1 covers 10 bases. Per germline, CDR1 SGHDT and CDR2 YYEEEE. This CDR3 contains 12 residues. V was pared by 3 bases and J by 12 bases, with 5 bases of the junction left unmatched. The CDR3 sequence: CASSWDRGISFF. The CDR3 region has the DNA TGTGCCAGCAGCTGGGACAGGGGAATATCTTTCTTT.

This clonotype was detected a few times. The V call is TRBV20-1, the J call TRBJ2-5; no firm D call. The length of the CDR3 is 12 residues. The V end lost 2 bases, the J end lost 5 bases, and 9 bases lay between the germline ends. Germline values: CDR1 DFQATT, CDR2 SNEGSKA (reference sequence). CDR3 amino acids: CSARQVGETQYF. The CDR3 DNA follows: TGCAGTGCTAGACAGGTGGGGGAGACCCAGTACTTC.

The chain combines TRBV6-2 or TRBV6-3 with TRBJ2-2; maybe TRBD2 (5 bases). The CDR3 has 16 residues. The V and J ends lost 7 bases and 1 base respectively, with 16 bases between them. The germline V gene encodes CDR1 MNHEY and CDR2 SVGEGT. DNA of the CDR3: TGTGCCAGCAATCCAGCAGGAGCGGTGAACACCGGGGAGCTGTTTTTT. It translates to CASNPAGAVNTGELFF.

The table lists this clonotype with a few counts. The chain uses TRBV27 and TRBJ1-4; D gene unclear. Germline V gene lookup returns CDR1 MNHEY and CDR2 SMNVEV (reference sequence). Deletions cut 7 bases from V and 4 bases from J, with 4 bases between. The CDR3 covers 11 residues. CDR3 amino acids: CASILNEKLFF. CDR3 nucleotides: TGTGCCAGCATTCTTAATGAAAAACTGTTTTTT.

The chain employs TRBV9 and TRBJ2-5; D is undetermined. The germline CDR1 and CDR2 sequences are SGDLS and YYNGEE. The V end was cut by 4 bases, the J end by 0 bases, with 19 bases between. CDR3 size: 17 residues. CDR3 sequence reads: CASSPRPYPGYQETQYF. As DNA, the CDR3 is TGTGCCAGCAGCCCGCGGCCCTACCCTGGGTACCAAGAGACCCAGTACTTC.

The sample holds a few counts of this clonotype. This chain links TRBV14 with TRBJ2-1; 11 bases match TRBD2. V lost 2 bases and J lost 7; bases outside the gene matches: 7. CDR1 is SGHDN, CDR2 FVKESK, per germline. The CDR3 has 16 amino acids. CDR3: CASSQNSGRDRNEQFF. CDR3 DNA: TGTGCCAGCAGCCAAAATAGCGGGAGGGACCGTAATGAGCAGTTCTTC.

This chain joins TRBV12-3 or TRBV12-4 and TRBJ2-7; no firm D call. This CDR3 comprises 13 residues. With 4 bases removed from V and 6 bases from J, the gap between germline ends came to 13 bases. The CDR3 DNA follows: TGTGCCAGCAGTTCAGGCCGAGTGGGCGAGCAGTACTTC. This encodes CASSSGRVGEQYF.

The gene calls are TRBV7-8 and TRBJ2-5; D remains ambiguous. The CDR3 runs 14 residues. CDR1 and CDR2 from the germline V gene are SGHVS and FQNEAQ. Trimming took 5 bases from V and 4 from J, leaving 14 bases between them. In nucleotides, the CDR3 is TGTGCCAGCAGCCCCCTCCCGTGGCCAGAGACCCAGTACTTC. Its translation: CASSPLPWPETQYF.

This clonotype was observed a few times. The CDR3 DNA reads TGCAGTGCTACCGGGCCTCATTCCTACAATGAGCAGTTCTTC. Amino acid sequence: CSATGPHSYNEQFF. The chain is built from TRBV20-1 and TRBJ2-1; no clear D. V was shortened by 4 bases and J by 1 base, with 11 bases between the two germline ends. The V gene's germline CDR1 is DFQATT and CDR2 SNEGSKA (reference sequence). The CDR3 sequence is 14 residues long.

This clonotype showed up just a few times. This chain connects TRBV29-1 to TRBJ1-2; D unresolved. The CDR3 has 13 amino acids. V gave up 3 bases and J gave up 0 bases, with 8 bases separating them. CDR1 is SQVTM and CDR2 is ANQGSEA in the germline V gene. CDR3 in DNA: TGCAGCGTTGACAGGCCGCCTAACTATGGCTACACCTTC. Amino acids: CSVDRPPNYGYTF.

This clonotype has only a few counts. The chain employs TRBV7-2 and TRBJ2-7, with TRBD1 matching over 9 bases. Germline V lookup: CDR1 SGHTA, CDR2 FQGNSA. This CDR3 has 14 amino acids. Trimming took 7 bases from V and 3 from J; bases not matched to a gene: 7. The chain's CDR3 is CASTRTGAFYEQYF. CDR3 bases: TGTGCCAGCACCCGGACAGGGGCCTTCTACGAGCAGTACTTC.

This clonotype was seen more than once but under ten times. V is TRBV20-1 and J is TRBJ2-5; no firm D call. The CDR3 covers 15 residues. Germline CDR1 is DFQATT and CDR2 is SNEGSKA (reference sequence). The CDR3, as DNA: TGCAGCGCGATTAGGTCTACCGCCTTGGGAGAGACCCAGTACTTC. Protein: CSAIRSTALGETQYF.

Of note for this clonotype: It is unclear where the CDR3 begins or ends on the DNA, so no DNA is shown, and the CDR3 is as TCRdb lists it. The rearrangement uses TRBV20-1 and TRBJ2-5; the D call TRBD1 from the table was never checked on the DNA. CDR1 and CDR2 from the germline V gene are DFQATT and SNEGSKA (reference sequence). The CDR3 is 12 residues long, ends included. CDR3 amino acids: CSASFGAGSEYF.

This clonotype has only a few counts. The chain joins TRBV29-1 to TRBJ2-5; 8 positions agree with TRBD2. Per the germline V gene, CDR1 is SQVTM and CDR2 is ANQGSEA. Unmatched junction bases numbered 7, after V lost 3 bases and J lost 4 bases. CDR3 size: 14 residues. The DNA for the CDR3 is TGCAGCGTTGATGCGGGAGGAGTAGGAGAGACCCAGTACTTC. Its translation: CSVDAGGVGETQYF. The full variable domain, with the rest looked up from reference TRBV29-1 and TRBJ2-5, is SAVISQKPSRDICQRGTSLTIQCQVDSQVTMMFWYRQQPGQSLTLIATANQGSEATYESGFVIDKFPISRPNLTFSTLTVSNMSPEDSSIYLCSVDAGGVGETQYFGPGTRLLVL.

The sample holds many counts of this clonotype. The chain recombines TRBV7-6 with TRBJ1-1; TRBD1 agrees at 9 bases. The V and J ends lost 5 bases and 1 base, in that order; junction bases with no gene match: 8. This CDR3 is 16 amino acids long. Germline V gene sequence: CDR1 SGHVS, CDR2 FNYEAQ. As DNA, the CDR3 is TGTGCCAGCAGCGCATACCGGGACAGGGCGAACACTGAAGCTTTCTTT. As protein: CASSAYRDRANTEAFF.

This clonotype was seen only once. The V and J genes are TRBV4-2 and TRBJ2-3, with a possible D match to TRBD2 (7 bases). There are 15 residues in the CDR3. The V gene lost 0 bases and the J gene lost 5 bases, with 12 bases spanning the gap. Germline V CDR1 and CDR2: LGHNA, YNFKEQ. The CDR3: CASSQDGGQGDTQYF. DNA of the CDR3: TGTGCCAGCAGCCAAGACGGGGGGCAGGGAGATACGCAGTATTTT.

This clonotype has a handful of counts. V is TRBV5-5 and J is TRBJ1-2, with D possibly TRBD1 on 5 matching bases. CDR1 is SGHKS and CDR2 is YYEKEE in the germline V gene (reference sequence). This CDR3 contains 15 residues. Deletions cut 0 bases from V and 3 bases from J, with 12 bases between. CDR3 loop: CASSLEAWGDYGYTF. The CDR3 DNA sequence: TGTGCCAGCAGCTTGGAAGCTTGGGGGGACTATGGCTACACCTTC.

This clonotype has just a few counts. DNA for the CDR3: TGTGCCAGCAGTAAAGGGACTAGCGGGATATATACGCAGTATTTT. This codes for CASSKGTSGIYTQYF. The V call is TRBV6-1, the J call TRBJ2-3; 13 bases align to TRBD2. The junction had 6 bases not matched to a gene; V was cut back by 5 bases and J by 7 bases. This CDR3 is 15 amino acids long. Looked up from germline, CDR1 is MNHNS and CDR2 is SASEGT.

The chain combines TRBV7-2 with TRBJ2-3; D may be TRBD1 (6 bases). The germline CDR1 and CDR2 sequences are SGHTA and FQGNSA. This CDR3 contains 14 residues. V was pared by 5 bases and J by 5 bases, with 14 bases between. CDR3 DNA: TGTGCCAGCAGCCCTCGACAGGTTCTAGATACGCAGTATTTT. This encodes CASSPRQVLDTQYF. Combining the CDR3 with reference TRBV7-2 and TRBJ2-3 gives the whole variable domain GAGVSQSPSNKVTEKGKDVELRCDPISGHTALYWYRQSLGQGLEFLIYFQGNSAPDKSGLPSDRFSAERTGGSVSTLTIQRTQQEDSAVYLCASSPRQVLDTQYFGPGTRLTVL.

This rearrangement joins TRBV6-1 to TRBJ1-1, with a weak D call TRBD1 (5 bases). The CDR3 has 13 amino acids. V shed 5 bases and J shed 1 base, with 8 bases lying between them. Germline V CDR1 and CDR2: MNHNS, SASEGT. The CDR3 loop reads CASSNGQNTEAFF. CDR3 coding DNA: TGTGCCAGCAGTAATGGACAGAACACTGAAGCTTTCTTT.